This T cell receptor (beta chain) was identified in a study of blood T cell repertoires in COVID-19. The protocol was immunoSEQ multiplex PCR, while the TCRdb copy is restricted to in-frame clones and leaves out a portion. Among about 150,000 clones listed, 84% were seen once. The CDR3 spans 16 residues. The ends lost 5 bases at V and 8 bases at J; junction bases unmatched: 15. Germline-derived CDR1 and CDR2 are LNHDA and SQIVND (reference sequence). Sequenced: PBMCs or T cells enriched from blood (not recorded which). The sequence came from a woman aged 45-59 years who had been exposed to COVID-19. The rearrangement links TRBV19 to TRBJ1-5; 7 bases are shared with TRBD1. In DNA form, the CDR3 reads TGTGCCAGTAGTCCGGGTCTTGGGACAGCATATGAGCCCCAGCATTTT. Translation gives CASSPGLGTAYEPQHF.